A selection of T cell receptor beta chains follows, all from one sample in a study of T cell responses to AZD1222 COVID-19 vaccine. The assay was immunoSEQ multiplex PCR, and TCRdb's table has in-frame clones only and misses some. The sample consists of under 150,000 clones, roughly nine tenths of them appearing once. This material consisted of peripheral blood, taken on day 0 of AZD1222 vaccination. All receptors derive from an adult in good health. The conserved cysteine and the conserved F or W are not part of the CDR3 here. Size tells how often a clone was seen (once, few, many) or the class of an expanded clone, and some rows leave it out.

v_call: TRBV5-1; clone_size: NA; j_call: TRBJ1-6; cdr3_length: 15; cdr3_aa: ASSLGRGPDYNSPLH
v_call: TRBV4-1; clone_size: few; j_call: TRBJ2-7; cdr3_length: 13; cdr3_aa: ASSRVSTSSYEQY
v_call: TRBV24-1; clone_size: few; j_call: TRBJ1-5; cdr3_length: 12; cdr3_aa: ATSPGQLNQPQH
v_call: TRBV20-1; clone_size: NA; j_call: TRBJ1-2; cdr3_length: 9; cdr3_aa: SARDPSLYT
v_call: TRBV6-6; clone_size: NA; j_call: TRBJ1-3; cdr3_length: 14; cdr3_aa: ASSYGLGSSGNTIY
v_call: TRBV25-1; clone_size: NA; j_call: TRBJ1-2; cdr3_length: 14; cdr3_aa: ASSDVGQGARYGYT
v_call: TRBV10-2; clone_size: once; j_call: TRBJ2-7; cdr3_length: 10; cdr3_aa: ASSESQYEQY
v_call: TRBV28; clone_size: NA; j_call: TRBJ2-1; cdr3_length: 8; cdr3_aa: ASSGAEQF
v_call: TRBV5-1; clone_size: NA; j_call: TRBJ2-5; cdr3_length: 13; cdr3_aa: ASSEAGGLQETQY
v_call: TRBV7-3; clone_size: NA; j_call: TRBJ1-1; cdr3_length: 11; cdr3_aa: ASSSGGRGEAF
v_call: TRBV6-5; clone_size: NA; j_call: TRBJ1-4; cdr3_length: 9; cdr3_aa: AAWGPTKLF
v_call: TRBV7-8; clone_size: NA; j_call: TRBJ2-2; cdr3_length: 12; cdr3_aa: ASSSPDRTGELF
v_call: TRBV7-8; clone_size: NA; j_call: TRBJ2-3; cdr3_length: 15; cdr3_aa: ASSLRLRGSGPDTQY
v_call: TRBV19; clone_size: NA; j_call: TRBJ2-5; cdr3_length: 14; cdr3_aa: ASSVTPVFSQETQY
v_call: TRBV7-8; clone_size: NA; j_call: TRBJ2-1; cdr3_length: 16; cdr3_aa: ASSSGLAGASSYNEQF
v_call: TRBV5-4; clone_size: few; j_call: TRBJ2-7; cdr3_length: 13; cdr3_aa: ASSPTPVSSYEQY
v_call: TRBV2; clone_size: NA; j_call: TRBJ1-1; cdr3_length: 11; cdr3_aa: ASTGQMNTEAF